A single T cell receptor beta chain is shown here with its context. The length of the CDR3 is 15 residues. J gave up 6 bases and V 6 bases, and 7 bases lay outside the gene matches. CDR1 is MNHNS, CDR2 SASEGT, per germline. This sample stems from a study of cytomegalovirus exposure and HLA in healthy donors. Vbeta (60) and Jbeta (13) primers were used in the PCR. TCRdb keeps only in-frame clones here, not all; method: immunoSEQ multiplex PCR. The data hold around 170,000 clones, with 60% to 85% observed a single time. The sample comprised PBMCs. This chain uses TRBV6-1 with TRBJ2-3; TRBD2 aligns across 12 bases. The clonotype originates from a man aged 18 to 30 in good health and CMV-seronegative. CDR3 in amino acids: CASSASGGAGDTQYF. Here the CDR3 DNA reads TGTGCCAGCAGCGCTAGCGGGGGGGCGGGCGATACGCAGTATTTT.